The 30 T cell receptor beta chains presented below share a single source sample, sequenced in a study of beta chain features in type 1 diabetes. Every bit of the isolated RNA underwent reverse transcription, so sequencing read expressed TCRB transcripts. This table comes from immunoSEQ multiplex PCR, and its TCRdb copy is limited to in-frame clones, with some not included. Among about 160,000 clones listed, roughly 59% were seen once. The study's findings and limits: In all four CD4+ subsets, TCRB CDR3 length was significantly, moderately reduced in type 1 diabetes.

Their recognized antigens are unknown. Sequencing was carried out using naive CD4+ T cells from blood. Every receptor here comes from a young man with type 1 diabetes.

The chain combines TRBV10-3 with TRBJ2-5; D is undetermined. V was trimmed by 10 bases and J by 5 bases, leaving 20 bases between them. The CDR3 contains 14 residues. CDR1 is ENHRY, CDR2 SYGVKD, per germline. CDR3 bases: TGTGCCACCTCTCGAGACCTCGATAGGGAGACCCAGTACTTC. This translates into CATSRDLDRETQYF.

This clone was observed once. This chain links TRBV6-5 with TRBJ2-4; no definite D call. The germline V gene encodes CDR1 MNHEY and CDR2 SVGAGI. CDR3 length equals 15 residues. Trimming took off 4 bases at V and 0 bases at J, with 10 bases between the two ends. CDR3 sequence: CASSSPGLAKNIQYF. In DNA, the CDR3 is TGTGCCAGCAGTTCCCCTGGCTTAGCCAAAAACATTCAGTACTTC.

CDR3 sequence (DNA): TGTGCCAGCAGCTTATGGGGGGCCCAAGAGACCCAGTACTTC. It specifies CASSLWGAQETQYF. This chain connects TRBV7-2 to TRBJ2-5, with D perhaps assigned TRBD1 or TRBD2 (6 bases each). Germline CDR1 and CDR2: SGHTA and FQGNSA. The CDR3 is 14 residues long. V was trimmed by 2 bases and J by 1 base, leaving 8 bases between them.

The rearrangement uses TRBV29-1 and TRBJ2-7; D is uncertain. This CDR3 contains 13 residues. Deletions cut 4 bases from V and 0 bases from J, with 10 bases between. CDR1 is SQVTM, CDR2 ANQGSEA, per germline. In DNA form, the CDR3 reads TGCAGCGTTGGGGCCGATAGCTCCTACGAGCAGTACTTC. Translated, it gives CSVGADSSYEQYF.

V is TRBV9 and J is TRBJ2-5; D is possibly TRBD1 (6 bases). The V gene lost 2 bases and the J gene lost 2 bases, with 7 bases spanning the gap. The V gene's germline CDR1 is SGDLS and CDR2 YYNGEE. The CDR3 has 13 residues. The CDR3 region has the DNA TGTGCCAGCAGCGTGACAGGTCAAGAGACCCAGTACTTC. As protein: CASSVTGQETQYF.

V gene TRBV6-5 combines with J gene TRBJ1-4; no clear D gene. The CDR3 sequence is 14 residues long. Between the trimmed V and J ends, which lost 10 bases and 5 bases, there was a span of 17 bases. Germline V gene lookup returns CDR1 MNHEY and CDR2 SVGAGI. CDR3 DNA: TGTGCCACCTCCAGCGGAGGGTCAAATGAAAAACTGTTTTTT. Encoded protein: CATSSGGSNEKLFF.

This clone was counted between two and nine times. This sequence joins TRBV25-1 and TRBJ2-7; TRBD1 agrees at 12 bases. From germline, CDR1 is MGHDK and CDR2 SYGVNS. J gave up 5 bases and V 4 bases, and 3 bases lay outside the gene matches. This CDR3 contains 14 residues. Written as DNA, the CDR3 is TGTGCCAGCAGTGCGGGACAGGGGGCCCACGAGCAGTACTTC. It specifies CASSAGQGAHEQYF.

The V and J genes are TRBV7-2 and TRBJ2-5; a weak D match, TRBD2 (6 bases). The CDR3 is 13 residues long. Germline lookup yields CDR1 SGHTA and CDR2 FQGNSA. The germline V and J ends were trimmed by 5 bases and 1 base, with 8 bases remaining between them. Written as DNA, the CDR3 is TGTGCCAGCAGCCGGACTATCCAAGAGACCCAGTACTTC. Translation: CASSRTIQETQYF.

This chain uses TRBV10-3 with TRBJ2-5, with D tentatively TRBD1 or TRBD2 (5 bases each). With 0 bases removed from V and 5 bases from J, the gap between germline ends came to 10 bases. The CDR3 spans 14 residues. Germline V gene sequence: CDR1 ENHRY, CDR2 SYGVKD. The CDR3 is CAISESRGRETQYF. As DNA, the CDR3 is TGTGCCATCAGTGAGTCTCGGGGACGGGAGACCCAGTACTTC.

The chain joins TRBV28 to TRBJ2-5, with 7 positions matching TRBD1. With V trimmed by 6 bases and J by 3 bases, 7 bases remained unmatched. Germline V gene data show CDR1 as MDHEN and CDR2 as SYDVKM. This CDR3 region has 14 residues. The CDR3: CASRRTGLKETQYF. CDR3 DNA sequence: TGTGCCAGCAGGCGGACAGGTCTAAAAGAGACCCAGTACTTC.

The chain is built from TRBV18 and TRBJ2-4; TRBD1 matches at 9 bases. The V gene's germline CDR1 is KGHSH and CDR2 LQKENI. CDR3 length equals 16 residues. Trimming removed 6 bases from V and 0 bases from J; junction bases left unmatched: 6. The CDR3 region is CASSRDRDLAKNIQYF. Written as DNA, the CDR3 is TGTGCCAGCTCGCGGGACAGGGATTTAGCCAAAAACATTCAGTACTTC.

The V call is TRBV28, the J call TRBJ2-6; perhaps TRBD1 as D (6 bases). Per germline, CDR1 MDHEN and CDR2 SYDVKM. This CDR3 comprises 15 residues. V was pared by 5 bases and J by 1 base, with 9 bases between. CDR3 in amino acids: CASSTTGSGANVLTF. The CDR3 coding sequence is TGTGCCAGCAGTACGACAGGTTCTGGGGCCAACGTCCTGACTTTC. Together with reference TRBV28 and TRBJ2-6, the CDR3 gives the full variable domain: DVKVTQSSRYLVKRTGEKVFLECVQDMDHENMFWYRQDPGLGLRLIYFSYDVKMKEKGDIPEGYSVSREKKERFSLILESASTNQTSMYLCASSTTGSGANVLTFGAGSRLTVL.

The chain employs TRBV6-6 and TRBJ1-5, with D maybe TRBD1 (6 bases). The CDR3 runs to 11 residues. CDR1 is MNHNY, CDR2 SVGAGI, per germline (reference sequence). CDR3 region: CAGGTHQPQHF. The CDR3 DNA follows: TGTGCAGGGGGGACCCATCAGCCCCAGCATTTT.

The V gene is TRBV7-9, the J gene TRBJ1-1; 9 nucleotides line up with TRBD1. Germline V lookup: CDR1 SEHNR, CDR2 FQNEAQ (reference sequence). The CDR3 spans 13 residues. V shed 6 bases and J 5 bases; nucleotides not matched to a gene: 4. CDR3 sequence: CASRPGTGTEAFF. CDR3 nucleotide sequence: TGTGCCAGCAGGCCCGGGACAGGGACTGAAGCTTTCTTT.

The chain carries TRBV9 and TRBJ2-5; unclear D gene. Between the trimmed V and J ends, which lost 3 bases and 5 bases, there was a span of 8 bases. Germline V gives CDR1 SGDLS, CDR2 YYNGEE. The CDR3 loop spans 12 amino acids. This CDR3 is CASSAPLETQYF. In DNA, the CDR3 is TGTGCCAGCAGCGCTCCGTTGGAGACCCAGTACTTC.

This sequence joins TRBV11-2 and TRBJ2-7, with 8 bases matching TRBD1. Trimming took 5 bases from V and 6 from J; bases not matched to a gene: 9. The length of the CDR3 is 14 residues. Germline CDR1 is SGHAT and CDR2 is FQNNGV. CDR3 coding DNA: TGTGCCAGCAGCGGTGTCAGGGGGCACCTCGAGCAGTACTTC. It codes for CASSGVRGHLEQYF.

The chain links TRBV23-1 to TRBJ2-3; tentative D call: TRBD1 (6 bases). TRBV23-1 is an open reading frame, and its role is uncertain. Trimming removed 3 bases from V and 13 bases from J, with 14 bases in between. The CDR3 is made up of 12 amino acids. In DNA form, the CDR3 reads TGCGCCAGCAGTCAGAGGGTTGGGGACAAGTATTTT. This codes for CASSQRVGDKYF.

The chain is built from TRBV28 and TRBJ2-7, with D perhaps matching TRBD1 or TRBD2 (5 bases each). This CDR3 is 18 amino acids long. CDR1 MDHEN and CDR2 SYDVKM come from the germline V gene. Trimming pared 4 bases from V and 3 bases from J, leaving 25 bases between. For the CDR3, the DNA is TGTGCCAGCAGTTCAGGGAAGGGAGCCCGGAGAGGTCTCTACGAGCAGTACTTC. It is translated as CASSSGKGARRGLYEQYF.

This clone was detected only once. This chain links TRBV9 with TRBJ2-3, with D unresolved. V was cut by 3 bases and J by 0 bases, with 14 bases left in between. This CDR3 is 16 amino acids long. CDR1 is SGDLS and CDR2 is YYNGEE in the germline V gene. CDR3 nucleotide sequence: TGTGCCAGCAGCGGGTCTAGGCATGCTAGCACAGATACGCAGTATTTT. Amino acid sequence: CASSGSRHASTDTQYF.

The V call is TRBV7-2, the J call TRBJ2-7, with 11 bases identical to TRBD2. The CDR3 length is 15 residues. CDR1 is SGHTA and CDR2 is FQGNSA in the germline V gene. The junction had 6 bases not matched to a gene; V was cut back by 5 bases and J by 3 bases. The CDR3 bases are TGTGCCAGCAGCGGGACACTAGCGGGGGACTACGAGCAGTACTTC. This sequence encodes CASSGTLAGDYEQYF.

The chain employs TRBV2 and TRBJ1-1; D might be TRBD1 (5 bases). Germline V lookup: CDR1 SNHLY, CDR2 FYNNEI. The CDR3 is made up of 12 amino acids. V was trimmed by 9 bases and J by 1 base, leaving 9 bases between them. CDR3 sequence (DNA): TGTGCCAGTGGCGGGGCGAACACTGAAGCTTTCTTT. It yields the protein CASGGANTEAFF.

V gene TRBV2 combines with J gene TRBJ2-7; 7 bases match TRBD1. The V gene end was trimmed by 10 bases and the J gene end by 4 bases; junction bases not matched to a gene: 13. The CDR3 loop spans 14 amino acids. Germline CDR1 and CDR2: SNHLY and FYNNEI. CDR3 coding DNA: TGTGCCACCACCCTCGGGACAGCTCGATACGAGCAGTACTTC. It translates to CATTLGTARYEQYF.

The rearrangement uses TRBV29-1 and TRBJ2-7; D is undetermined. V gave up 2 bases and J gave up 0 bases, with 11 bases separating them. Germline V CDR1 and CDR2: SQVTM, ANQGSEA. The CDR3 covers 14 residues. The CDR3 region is CSVEIGRDSYEQYF. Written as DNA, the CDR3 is TGCAGCGTTGAAATCGGGCGAGACTCCTACGAGCAGTACTTC.

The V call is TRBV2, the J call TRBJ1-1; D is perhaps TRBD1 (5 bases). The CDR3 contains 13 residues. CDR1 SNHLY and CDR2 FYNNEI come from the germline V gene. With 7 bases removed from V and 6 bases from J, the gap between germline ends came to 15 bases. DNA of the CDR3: TGTGCCAGCAAGGTGACAGAATTCCCTGAAGCTTTCTTT. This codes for CASKVTEFPEAFF.

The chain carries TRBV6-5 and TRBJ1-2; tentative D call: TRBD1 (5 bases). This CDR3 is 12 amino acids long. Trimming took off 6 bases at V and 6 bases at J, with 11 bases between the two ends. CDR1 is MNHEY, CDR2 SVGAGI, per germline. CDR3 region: CASSGRGNGYTF. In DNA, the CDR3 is TGTGCCAGCAGCGGAAGGGGAAATGGCTACACCTTC.

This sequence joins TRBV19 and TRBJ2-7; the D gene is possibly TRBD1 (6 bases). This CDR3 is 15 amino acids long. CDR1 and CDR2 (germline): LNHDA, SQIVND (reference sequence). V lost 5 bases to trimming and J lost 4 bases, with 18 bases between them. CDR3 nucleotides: TGTGCCAGTAGTGGACAGACCGGCCTAAGTTACGAGCAGTACTTC. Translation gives CASSGQTGLSYEQYF.

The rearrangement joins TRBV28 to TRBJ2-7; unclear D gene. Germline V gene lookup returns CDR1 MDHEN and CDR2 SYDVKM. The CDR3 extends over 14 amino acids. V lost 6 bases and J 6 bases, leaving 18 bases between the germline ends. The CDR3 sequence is CASSPPVGSREQYF. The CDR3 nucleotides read TGTGCCAGCAGCCCTCCTGTAGGATCCCGCGAGCAGTACTTC.

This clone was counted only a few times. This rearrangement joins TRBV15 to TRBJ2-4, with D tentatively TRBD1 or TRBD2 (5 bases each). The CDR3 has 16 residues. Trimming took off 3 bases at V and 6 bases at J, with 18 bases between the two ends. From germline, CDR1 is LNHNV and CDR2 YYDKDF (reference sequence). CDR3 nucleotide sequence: TGTGCCACCAGCAGGGACCGGGGCCAGGGTGTAAACATTCAGTACTTC. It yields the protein CATSRDRGQGVNIQYF.

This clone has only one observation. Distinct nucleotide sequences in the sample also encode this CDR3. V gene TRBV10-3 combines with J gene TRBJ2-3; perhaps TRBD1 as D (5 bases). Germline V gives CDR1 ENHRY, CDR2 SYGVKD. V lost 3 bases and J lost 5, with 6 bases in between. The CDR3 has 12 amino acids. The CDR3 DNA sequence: TGTGCCATCAGTGACAGGGAAGATACGCAGTATTTT. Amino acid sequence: CAISDREDTQYF.

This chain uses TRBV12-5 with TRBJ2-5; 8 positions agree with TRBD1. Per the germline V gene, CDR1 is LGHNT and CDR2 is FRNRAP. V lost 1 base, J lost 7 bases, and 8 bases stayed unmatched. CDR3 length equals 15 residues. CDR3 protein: CASGLDHDRGRTQYF. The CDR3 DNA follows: TGTGCTAGTGGTTTGGACCACGACAGGGGACGGACCCAGTACTTC.